The sequence of this T cell receptor (beta chain) was determined in a study of graft-versus-host responses after intestinal transplantation. The CDR3 is 19 amino acids. Germline CDR1 reads SGHDT; CDR2 reads YYEEEE. V lost 2 bases, J lost 2 bases, and 17 bases stayed unmatched. The data were produced by immunoSEQ multiplex PCR, yet TCRdb's version contains in-frame clones alone and is incomplete. Of tens of thousands of clones in the sample, just over 75% were seen once. From the graft tissue, intraepithelial and lamina propria lymphocytes were released through processing. The clonotype originates from a human patient who received an intestinal transplant, so some T cells may come from the graft donor. This specimen was ileum tissue, taken 12 days after intestinal transplant. The gene calls are TRBV5-6 and TRBJ2-3; 7 nucleotides line up with TRBD2. CDR3 protein: CASSFDPPSGRHDTDTQYF. In DNA, the CDR3 is TGTGCCAGCAGCTTCGACCCCCCTAGCGGACGTCACGACACAGATACGCAGTATTTT.